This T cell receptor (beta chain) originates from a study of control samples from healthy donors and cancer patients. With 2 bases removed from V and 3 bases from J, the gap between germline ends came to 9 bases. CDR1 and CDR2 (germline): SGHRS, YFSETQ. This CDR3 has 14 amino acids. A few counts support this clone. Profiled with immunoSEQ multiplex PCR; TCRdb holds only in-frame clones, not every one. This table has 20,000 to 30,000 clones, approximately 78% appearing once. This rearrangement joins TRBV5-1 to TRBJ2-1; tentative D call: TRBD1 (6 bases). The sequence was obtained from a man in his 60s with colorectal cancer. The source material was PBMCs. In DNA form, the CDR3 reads TGCGCCAGCAGCTTCCGGACAGACTACAATGAGCAGTTCTTC. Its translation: CASSFRTDYNEQFF.